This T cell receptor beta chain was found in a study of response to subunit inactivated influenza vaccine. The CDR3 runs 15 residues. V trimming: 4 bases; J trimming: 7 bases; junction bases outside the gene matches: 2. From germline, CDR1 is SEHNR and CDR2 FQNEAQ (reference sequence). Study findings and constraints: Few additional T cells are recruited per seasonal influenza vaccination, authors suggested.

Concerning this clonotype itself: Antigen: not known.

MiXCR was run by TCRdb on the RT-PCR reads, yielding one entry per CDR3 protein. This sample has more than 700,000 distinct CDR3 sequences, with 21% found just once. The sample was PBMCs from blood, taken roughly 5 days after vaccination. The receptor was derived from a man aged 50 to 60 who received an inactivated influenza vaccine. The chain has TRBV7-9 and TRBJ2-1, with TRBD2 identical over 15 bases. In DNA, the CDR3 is TGTGCCAGCAGCTGGACTAGCGGGAGGGTGAATGAGCAGTTCTTC. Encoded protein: CASSWTSGRVNEQFF. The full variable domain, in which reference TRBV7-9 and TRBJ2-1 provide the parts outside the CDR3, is DTGVSQNPRHKITKRGQNVTFRCDPISEHNRLYWYRQTLGQGPEFLTYFQNEAQLEKSRLLSDRFSAERPKGSFSTLEIQRTEQGDSAMYLCASSWTSGRVNEQFFGPGTRLTVL.